A single sample gave rise to the 2 T cell receptor beta chains below, sequenced in a study of CD8+CD57+ T cells in acquired aplastic anemia. By flow cytometry, patients selected for sequencing had shown an expansion of CD8+CD57+ cells. Genomic DNA templated the TCR beta VDJ and CDR3 profiling. Via MiXCR, TCRdb re-called the reads, giving one row per CDR3 protein. The repertoire holds some 160,000 distinct CDR3 sequences, with around 48% as singletons. The sequencing sample was made of sorted CD4+, CD8+, or CD8+CD57+ T cells (not recorded which) from PBMCs. These receptors were taken from a human donor with aplastic anemia.

At least ten counts were recorded for this clonotype. The J gene is TRBJ2-7, the V gene TRBV6-1; TRBD1 agrees at 10 bases. Germline CDR1 is MNHNS and CDR2 is SASEGT. This CDR3 is 14 amino acids long. Trimming took 6 bases from V and 6 from J; bases not matched to a gene: 8. The DNA of the CDR3 is TGTGCCAGCAGCATAGGGGACAGGGGTGCCGAGCAGTACTTC. Translating gives CASSIGDRGAEQYF.

This clonotype showed up many times. CDR3 sequence (DNA): TGTGCCACCGGACCTAGCGGGAGTGGAGAGACCCAGTACTTC. Translation: CATGPSGSGETQYF. V usage is TRBV24-1 and J usage is TRBJ2-5, with 10 bases fitting TRBD2. J was trimmed by 4 bases and V by 9 bases; bases with no gene match: 7. CDR3 size: 14 residues. The V gene's germline CDR1 is KGHDR and CDR2 SFDVKD.